A single sample is the source of the 20 T cell receptor beta chains below, sequenced in a study of blood T cell repertoires in COVID-19. Profiling relied on immunoSEQ multiplex PCR, and the TCRdb table lists in-frame clones only, not all of them. This table holds roughly 220,000 clones, roughly 75% found once. The specimen sequenced was peripheral blood. The receptor set was obtained from a woman in her seventies with acute or convalescent COVID-19.

As to this clone: The sample contains more than one DNA sequence encoding this CDR3. The V gene is TRBV4-1, the J gene TRBJ2-7, with TRBD2 identical over 8 bases. Germline values: CDR1 MGHRA, CDR2 YSYEKL. CDR3 length: 17 residues. V was pared by 0 bases and J by 5 bases, with 12 bases of the junction left unmatched. CDR3 protein: CASSQDKAEAGAHEQYF. CDR3 bases: TGCGCCAGCAGCCAAGACAAGGCCGAAGCGGGAGCCCACGAGCAGTACTTC.

The chain recombines TRBV11-2 with TRBJ1-1, with a weak D call TRBD1 (6 bases). The V end was cut by 1 base, the J end by 0 bases, with 6 bases between. This CDR3 is built from 14 residues. Germline lookup yields CDR1 SGHAT and CDR2 FQNNGV. The CDR3 loop reads CASSLGTVNTEAFF. The CDR3, as DNA: TGTGCCAGCAGCTTAGGGACAGTGAACACTGAAGCTTTCTTT.

This sequence joins TRBV7-5 and TRBJ2-1; the table's D gene call, TRBD2, was not cross checked with the DNA. TRBV7-5 is flagged as a pseudogene. CDR3 length: 14 residues. The CDR3 DNA is TGTGCCCGCCGCGGCGGGAGGCCCAACAATGAGCAGTTCTTC. Translating gives CARRGGRPNNEQFF.

V usage is TRBV24-1 and J usage is TRBJ2-5, with 9 bases identical to TRBD1. V shed 3 bases, J shed 5 bases, and the junction held 6 bases outside the gene matches. Germline V gene data show CDR1 as KGHDR and CDR2 as SFDVKD. The CDR3 is 15 amino acids. Here the CDR3 DNA reads TGTGCCACCAGTGATACGACAGGGGGTGGGGAGACCCAGTACTTC. Translating gives CATSDTTGGGETQYF.

This rearrangement joins TRBV7-2 to TRBJ1-1; tentatively, D is TRBD1 (6 bases). CDR1 SGHTA and CDR2 FQGNSA come from the germline V gene. V lost 3 bases and J 1 base, leaving 9 bases between the germline ends. The CDR3 covers 14 residues. The CDR3 DNA is TGTGCCAGCAGCTTTGACAGGAGGAACACTGAAGCTTTCTTT. It specifies CASSFDRRNTEAFF.

V is TRBV24-1 and J is TRBJ1-5, with D perhaps TRBD1 (5 bases). Germline V lookup: CDR1 KGHDR, CDR2 SFDVKD. This CDR3 has 17 amino acids. V was clipped by 4 bases and J by 0 bases, with 15 bases between them. The CDR3 DNA reads TGTGCCACCAGTGAAATACAGGCCATCTATAGCAATCAGCCCCAGCATTTT. Translation gives CATSEIQAIYSNQPQHF.

Only one count was recorded for this clone. The chain uses TRBV3-1 (or the pseudogene TRBV3-2) and TRBJ2-2, with 7 positions matching TRBD2. The CDR3 totals 16 residues. The J segment lost 7 bases and the V segment lost 1 base, leaving 9 bases of the junction unmatched. Germline CDR1 reads LGHDT; CDR2 reads YNNKEL (reference sequence). CDR3 nucleotides: TGTGCCAGCAGCCAAGGCGGAGGGAGGGCCTTCGGGGAGCTGTTTTTT. Its translation is CASSQGGGRAFGELFF.

This chain links TRBV11-2 with TRBJ2-1, with 8 bases identical to TRBD2. Germline CDR1 and CDR2: SGHAT and FQNNGV. After removal of 5 bases from V and 0 bases from J, the junction contained 9 bases not matched to a gene. The CDR3 runs 17 residues. The CDR3 coding sequence is TGTGCCAGCAGCCGTTACTTAGCGGGGAGCTCCTACAATGAGCAGTTCTTC. Translating gives CASSRYLAGSSYNEQFF.

With respect to this clone: Other DNA sequences within the sample encode an identical CDR3. The chain employs TRBV5-1 and TRBJ2-5; D not resolved. Germline assignment: CDR1 SGHRS and CDR2 YFSETQ. This CDR3 has 11 amino acids. The V end was cut by 0 bases, the J end by 5 bases, with 2 bases between. CDR3: CASSLAETQYF. The CDR3 DNA follows: TGCGCCAGCAGCTTGGCTGAGACCCAGTACTTC.

The chain has TRBV29-1 and TRBJ2-1; 9 nucleotides line up with TRBD2. Unmatched junction bases numbered 16, after V lost 4 bases and J lost 3 bases. CDR1 and CDR2 from the germline V gene are SQVTM and ANQGSEA. The CDR3 totals 18 residues. Here the CDR3 reads CSVGGSSAGGSLYNEQFF. CDR3 in DNA: TGCAGCGTTGGCGGGTCCTCAGCGGGAGGTAGTCTCTACAATGAGCAGTTCTTC.

The gene calls are TRBV28 and TRBJ2-2, with 7 nucleotides matching TRBD2. The V gene's germline CDR1 is MDHEN and CDR2 SYDVKM. J gave up 3 bases and V 5 bases, and 3 bases lay outside the gene matches. The length of the CDR3 is 14 residues. This CDR3 reads CASSGLADTGELFF. The CDR3 nucleotides are TGTGCCAGCAGTGGTCTAGCGGACACCGGGGAGCTGTTTTTT.

The V gene is TRBV5-4, the J gene TRBJ2-1; 10 bases are shared with TRBD2. Germline loops: CDR1 SGHNT, CDR2 YYREEE (reference sequence). There are 15 residues in the CDR3. V trimming: 6 bases; J trimming: 4 bases; junction bases outside the gene matches: 7. This chain's CDR3 is CASKASGSPYNEQFF. In DNA, the CDR3 is TGTGCCAGCAAGGCTAGCGGGAGTCCATACAATGAGCAGTTCTTC. Supplemented by reference TRBV5-4 and TRBJ2-1, the full variable domain reads ETGVTQSPTHLIKTRGQQVTLRCSSQSGHNTVSWYQQALGQGPQFIFQYYREEENGRGNFPPRFSGLQFPNYSSELNVNALELDDSALYLCASKASGSPYNEQFFGPGTRLTVL.

The chain has TRBV7-9 and TRBJ1-3; D is undetermined. There are 17 residues in the CDR3. The ends were cut back, 4 bases at V and 4 bases at J, with 20 bases in the middle. CDR1 is SEHNR, CDR2 FQNEAQ, per germline (reference sequence). The DNA of the CDR3 is TGTGCCAGCAGCTCGGGAAAAGGTTGGGCAAGCGGAAACACCATATATTTT. Translating it yields CASSSGKGWASGNTIYF.

The chain recombines TRBV10-3 with TRBJ2-1; the D gene is possibly TRBD1 (6 bases). V lost 2 bases to trimming and J lost 4 bases, with 12 bases between them. CDR1 ENHRY and CDR2 SYGVKD come from the germline V gene. The CDR3 loop spans 15 amino acids. CDR3 nucleotides: TGTGCCATCAGTGAGGGGGCAGGGGAGTACAATGAGCAGTTCTTC. This translates into CAISEGAGEYNEQFF.

Only a few counts were recorded for this clone. The chain combines TRBV9 with TRBJ2-2, with D possibly being TRBD1 (6 bases). CDR1 is SGDLS, CDR2 YYNGEE, per germline. This CDR3 has 15 amino acids. Trimming stripped 1 base from V and 2 bases from J, with 9 bases between. The CDR3 coding sequence is TGTGCCAGCAGCGTACGAGGGACAAACACCGGGGAGCTGTTTTTT. It yields the protein CASSVRGTNTGELFF.

The CDR3 coding sequence is TGTGCCAGCAGCCTCCTGGACTACCCTGCTGGGGAGCAGTACTTC. It codes for CASSLLDYPAGEQYF. The chain uses TRBV28 and TRBJ2-7; weak D call: TRBD2 (6 bases). From germline, CDR1 is MDHEN and CDR2 SYDVKM. There are 15 residues in the CDR3. Trimming shortened V by 6 bases and J by 7 bases, and 22 bases separated the two germline ends.

The chain carries TRBV6-1 and TRBJ2-2; D might be TRBD2 (7 bases). Trimming cost V 2 bases and J 5 bases, with 12 bases left between them. The CDR3 is 15 residues long. The germline V gene has CDR1 MNHNS and CDR2 SASEGT. In DNA, the CDR3 is TGTGCCAGCAGTGAAAGGGGGAGGGAGACCGGGGAGCTGTTTTTT. This translates into CASSERGRETGELFF.

This clone was seen ten or more times. This sample also contains other DNA sequences that code for the same CDR3. The chain joins TRBV19 to TRBJ1-1; D gene ambiguous. The V gene lost 1 base and the J gene lost 1 base, with 7 bases spanning the gap. The CDR3 is 14 residues long. Per the germline V gene, CDR1 is LNHDA and CDR2 is SQIVND (reference sequence). The CDR3 region is CASSIGRENTEAFF. The CDR3 nucleotides read TGTGCCAGTAGTATAGGACGGGAGAACACTGAAGCTTTCTTT. Looking up the rest from reference TRBV19 and TRBJ1-1 gives the full variable domain: DGGITQSPKYLFRKEGQNVTLSCEQNLNHDAMYWYRQDPGQGLRLIYYSQIVNDFQKGDIAEGYSVSREKKESFPLTVTSAQKNPTAFYLCASSIGRENTEAFFGQGTRLTVV.

This chain links TRBV28 with TRBJ1-2; no clear D gene. This CDR3 spans 11 amino acids. Germline V gene lookup returns CDR1 MDHEN and CDR2 SYDVKM. V lost 6 bases, J lost 6 bases, and 8 bases lay in between. Here the CDR3 DNA reads TGTGCCAGCAGCCGCCTAGATGGCTACACCTTC. It encodes CASSRLDGYTF.

This clone came up a few times. CDR3 loop: CASRGQGAAAGYTF. In nucleotides, the CDR3 is TGTGCCAGTAGGGGACAGGGGGCCGCCGCTGGCTACACCTTC. The V gene is TRBV19, the J gene TRBJ1-2; 12 bases match TRBD1. The germline gives CDR1 LNHDA, CDR2 SQIVND (reference sequence). V was clipped by 6 bases and J by 7 bases; unmatched bases: 6. This CDR3 comprises 14 residues.